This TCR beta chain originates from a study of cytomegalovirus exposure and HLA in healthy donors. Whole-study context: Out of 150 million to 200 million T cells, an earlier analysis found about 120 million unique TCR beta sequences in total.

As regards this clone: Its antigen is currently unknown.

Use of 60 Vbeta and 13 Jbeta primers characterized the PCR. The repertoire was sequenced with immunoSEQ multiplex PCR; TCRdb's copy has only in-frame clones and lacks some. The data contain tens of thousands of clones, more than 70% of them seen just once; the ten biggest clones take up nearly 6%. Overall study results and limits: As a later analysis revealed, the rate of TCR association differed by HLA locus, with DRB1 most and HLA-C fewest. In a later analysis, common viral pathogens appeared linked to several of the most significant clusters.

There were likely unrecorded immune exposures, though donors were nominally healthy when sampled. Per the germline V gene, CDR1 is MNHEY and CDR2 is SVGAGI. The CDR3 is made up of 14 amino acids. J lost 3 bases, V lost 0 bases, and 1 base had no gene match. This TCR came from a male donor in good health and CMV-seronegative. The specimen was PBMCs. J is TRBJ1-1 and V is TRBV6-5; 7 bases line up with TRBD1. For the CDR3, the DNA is TGTGCCAGCAGTTACTCAGGGGGCCACACTGAAGCTTTCTTT. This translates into CASSYSGGHTEAFF.